These 27 T cell receptor beta chains originate from one sample sequenced in a study of a mutant IDH1 vaccine in newly diagnosed glioma. Time point defined: week 5, during vaccination. Each dose delivered 300 ug of mutant IDH1 20-mer peptide subcutaneously with imiquimod. The method was immunoSEQ multiplex PCR; TCRdb's version includes in-frame clones alone and lacks a portion of them. The table shows about 53,000 clones, with 82% occurring only once. No antigen is known for these receptors. This sample comprised PBMCs, obtained from a glioma patient whose treatment included an IDH1 peptide vaccine. All receptors come from a woman between 18 and 30 years old with glioma. Some clones in this sample may be carry-over from other donors' samples.

The rearrangement links TRBV9 to TRBJ2-5; 8 bases match TRBD2. J was trimmed by 4 bases and V by 2 bases; bases with no gene match: 7. The CDR3 is made up of 15 amino acids. Germline lookup yields CDR1 SGDLS and CDR2 YYNGEE. The CDR3 protein is CASSVAGTSLETQYF. DNA of the CDR3: TGTGCCAGCAGCGTGGCCGGGACTAGTTTAGAGACCCAGTACTTC. Drawing the rest from reference TRBV9 and TRBJ2-5, the complete variable domain is DSGVTQTPKHLITATGQRVTLRCSPRSGDLSVYWYQQSLDQGLQFLIQYYNGEERAKGNILERFSAQQFPDLHSELNLSSLELGDSALYFCASSVAGTSLETQYFGPGTRLLVL.

CDR3 residues: CASSGGPVEYF. CDR3 DNA sequence: TGCGCCAGCAGCGGTGGGCCAGTAGAGTACTTC. V is TRBV5-1 and J is TRBJ2-7; unclear D gene. This CDR3 has 11 residues. V was cut by 4 bases and J by 11 bases, with 13 bases left in between. Germline CDR1 and CDR2: SGHRS and YFSETQ. Using reference TRBV5-1 and TRBJ2-7 for the parts outside the CDR3, the full variable domain is KAGVTQTPRYLIKTRGQQVTLSCSPISGHRSVSWYQQTPGQGLQFLFEYFSETQRNKGNFPGRFSGRQFSNSRSEMNVSTLELGDSALYLCASSGGPVEYFGPGTRLTVT.

The chain uses TRBV19 and TRBJ2-2; perhaps TRBD2 as D (6 bases). CDR3 size: 15 residues. Trimming stripped 7 bases from V and 3 bases from J, with 15 bases between. Germline V lookup: CDR1 LNHDA, CDR2 SQIVND (reference sequence). CDR3 region: CASTTDRGDTGELFF. In DNA form, the CDR3 reads TGTGCCAGTACCACGGATCGCGGGGACACCGGGGAGCTGTTTTTT.

The genes are TRBV30 and TRBJ1-1; no reliable D call. In germline, CDR1 is GTSNPN, CDR2 SVGIG (reference sequence). The CDR3 extends over 11 amino acids. CDR3 nucleotides: TGTGTGTCCCGTTTTAACACTGAAGCTTTCTTT. It translates to CVSRFNTEAFF. The entire variable domain, with the rest obtained from reference TRBV30 and TRBJ1-1, is as follows: SQTIHQWPATLVQPVGSPLSLECTVEGTSNPNLYWYRQAAGRGLQLLFYSVGIGQISSEVPQNLSASRPQDRQFILSSKKLLLSDSGFYLCVSRFNTEAFFGQGTRLTVV.

This clone was observed a few times. The chain employs TRBV29-1 and TRBJ1-2; D uncertain. Germline CDR1 SQVTM, CDR2 ANQGSEA. Trimming removed 7 bases from V and 4 bases from J, with 16 bases in between. The CDR3 length is 13 residues. CDR3 protein: CSAPLEGSYGYTF. The CDR3 nucleotides read TGCAGCGCCCCCTTAGAGGGATCCTATGGCTACACCTTC.

This rearrangement joins TRBV29-1 to TRBJ1-1; D is uncertain. The CDR3 length is 13 residues. Trimming took 5 bases from V and 0 from J, leaving 10 bases between them. Germline values: CDR1 SQVTM, CDR2 ANQGSEA. CDR3 in amino acids: CSVLAGLNTEAFF. CDR3 DNA: TGCAGCGTTCTGGCGGGTCTGAACACTGAAGCTTTCTTT.

This chain connects TRBV25-1 to TRBJ2-7; D tentatively reads TRBD1 or TRBD2 (7 bases each). The CDR3 loop spans 17 amino acids. In germline, CDR1 is MGHDK, CDR2 SYGVNS. V lost 3 bases, J lost 2 bases, and 20 bases lay in between. CDR3: CASSDPGRGQRPYEQYF. CDR3 coding DNA: TGTGCCAGCAGTGACCCTGGGAGGGGGCAACGGCCCTACGAGCAGTACTTC.

The V call is TRBV10-3, the J call TRBJ2-2, with 14 bases aligning to TRBD2. This CDR3 has 17 amino acids. Germline CDR1 and CDR2: ENHRY and SYGVKD. The V gene end was trimmed by 11 bases and the J gene end by 4 bases; junction bases not matched to a gene: 12. The CDR3 spells CASRRTSGGQSTGELFF. Here the CDR3 DNA reads TGTGCCTCCCGGCGGACTAGCGGGGGGCAGAGCACCGGGGAGCTGTTTTTT.

The rearrangement links TRBV14 to TRBJ1-1, with D unresolved. V was clipped by 6 bases and J by 1 base, with 9 bases between them. CDR1 and CDR2 from the germline V gene are SGHDN and FVKESK. The CDR3 contains 13 residues. In DNA, the CDR3 is TGTGCCAGCAGTCCGTATCAGAACACTGAAGCTTTCTTT. Protein sequence: CASSPYQNTEAFF.

J is TRBJ1-5 and V is TRBV28; no clear D gene. The CDR3 is 15 residues long. The V gene lost 4 bases and the J gene lost 0 bases, with 10 bases spanning the gap. Germline assignment: CDR1 MDHEN and CDR2 SYDVKM. The CDR3 DNA is TGTGCCAGCAGTTCGGACGGTTATAGCAATCAGCCCCAGCATTTT. Its protein is CASSSDGYSNQPQHF.

CDR3 in amino acids: CASSVETSGSYEQFF. The CDR3 coding sequence is TGTGCCAGCAGCGTAGAAACTAGCGGGAGTTATGAGCAGTTCTTC. The chain recombines TRBV9 with TRBJ2-1; 11 bases fit TRBD2. With 0 bases clipped from V and 8 bases from J, the junction kept 4 bases outside the gene matches. Germline V CDR1 and CDR2: SGDLS, YYNGEE. CDR3 length: 15 residues.

This clone was recorded a few times. The gene calls are TRBV4-1 and TRBJ1-4; D unresolved. The V gene lost 0 bases and the J gene lost 10 bases, with 18 bases spanning the gap. Germline CDR1 reads MGHRA; CDR2 reads YSYEKL. The CDR3 length is 16 residues. CDR3 amino acids: CASSQDLGGFWGKLFF. In nucleotides, the CDR3 is TGCGCCAGCAGCCAAGATCTGGGAGGGTTTTGGGGAAAACTGTTTTTT.

The chain recombines TRBV9 with TRBJ1-5; a weak D match, TRBD1 (5 bases). V gave up 3 bases and J gave up 10 bases, with 11 bases separating them. Germline V lookup: CDR1 SGDLS, CDR2 YYNGEE. The CDR3 is made up of 12 amino acids. The CDR3, as DNA: TGTGCCAGCAGCGGAGGGGCGGGACCCCAGCATTTT. Translation: CASSGGAGPQHF. Filled out from reference TRBV9 and TRBJ1-5, the complete variable domain reads DSGVTQTPKHLITATGQRVTLRCSPRSGDLSVYWYQQSLDQGLQFLIQYYNGEERAKGNILERFSAQQFPDLHSELNLSSLELGDSALYFCASSGGAGPQHFGDGTRLSIL.

For the CDR3, the DNA is TGCGCCAGCAGCAGCGGAGCAAACACTGAAGCTTTCTTT. It yields the protein CASSSGANTEAFF. This chain joins TRBV5-1 and TRBJ1-1; no clear D. The CDR3 is 13 residues long. The V end lost 4 bases, the J end lost 2 bases, and 9 bases lay between the germline ends. Germline CDR1 reads SGHRS; CDR2 reads YFSETQ.

The chain has TRBV6-5 and TRBJ2-1; 9 bases are a match to TRBD2. Germline V gene lookup returns CDR1 MNHEY and CDR2 SVGAGI. V gave up 2 bases and J gave up 0 bases; unmatched junction bases: 2. The CDR3 has 16 amino acids. The CDR3 reads CASSYASGTSYNEQFF. In DNA, the CDR3 is TGTGCCAGCAGTTACGCTAGCGGGACCTCCTACAATGAGCAGTTCTTC.

This clone turned up a few times. V usage is TRBV11-3 and J usage is TRBJ2-7, with D tentatively TRBD1 (5 bases). V lost 4 bases to trimming and J lost 6 bases, with 13 bases between them. The CDR3 covers 13 residues. Germline V gives CDR1 SGHNT, CDR2 YENEEA. Here the CDR3 DNA reads TGTGCCAGCAGCTCGAAGTATCAGGGCGAGCAGTACTTC. Its protein product is CASSSKYQGEQYF.

This chain connects TRBV4-3 to TRBJ1-3; D is uncertain. The length of the CDR3 is 17 residues. Germline V gene lookup returns CDR1 LGHNA and CDR2 YSLEER. V lost 4 bases to trimming and J lost 0 bases, with 16 bases between them. CDR3 in DNA: TGCGCCAGCAGCCCTCTGCTTGCGACGGTCTCTGGAAACACCATATATTTT. Translation gives CASSPLLATVSGNTIYF.

As regards this clone: One base away lies a much larger clone, so this may be a sequencing read error. The V call is TRBV2, the J call TRBJ1-1; no firm D call. CDR1 is SNHLY and CDR2 is FYNNEI in the germline V gene. This CDR3 is 12 amino acids long. The CDR3 loop reads CVSSAGGTEAFF. CDR3 in DNA: TGTGTCAGCAGTGCTGGCGGGACTGAAGCTTTCTTT.

The chain recombines TRBV2 with TRBJ1-1, with D possibly TRBD1 on 5 matching bases. Germline V gene sequence: CDR1 SNHLY, CDR2 FYNNEI. CDR3 size: 14 residues. V gave up 7 bases and J gave up 3 bases, with 15 bases separating them. The CDR3 here is CASIETAMDTEAFF. The CDR3 nucleotides are TGTGCCAGCATAGAGACAGCGATGGACACTGAAGCTTTCTTT.

This clone has a single count. The chain employs TRBV5-4 and TRBJ1-1, with D hard to call. V was pared by 2 bases and J by 1 base, with 3 bases between. CDR3 length equals 12 residues. The V gene's germline CDR1 is SGHNT and CDR2 YYREEE (reference sequence). CDR3 bases: TGTGCCAGCAGCTTCGGGAACACTGAAGCTTTCTTT. This translates into CASSFGNTEAFF.

The chain links TRBV18 to TRBJ2-2; 11 positions agree with TRBD1. This CDR3 region has 17 residues. The junction had 3 bases not matched to a gene; V was cut back by 3 bases and J by 0 bases. From germline, CDR1 is KGHSH and CDR2 LQKENI. As DNA, the CDR3 is TGTGCCAGCTCACCGGACAGGGGGCCTCCGAACACCGGGGAGCTGTTTTTT. This translates into CASSPDRGPPNTGELFF.

The chain is built from TRBV9 and TRBJ2-7; unclear D gene. This CDR3 contains 14 residues. The germline V and J ends were trimmed by 0 bases and 6 bases, with 13 bases remaining between them. Germline CDR1 reads SGDLS; CDR2 reads YYNGEE. CDR3 in DNA: TGTGCCAGCAGCGTAGGATGGTATGATGGCGAGCAGTACTTC. Its protein product is CASSVGWYDGEQYF. Combining the CDR3 with reference TRBV9 and TRBJ2-7 gives the whole variable domain DSGVTQTPKHLITATGQRVTLRCSPRSGDLSVYWYQQSLDQGLQFLIQYYNGEERAKGNILERFSAQQFPDLHSELNLSSLELGDSALYFCASSVGWYDGEQYFGPGTRLTVT.

V usage is TRBV29-1 and J usage is TRBJ2-5; 9 bases are a match to TRBD1. The V gene end was trimmed by 4 bases and the J gene end by 3 bases; junction bases not matched to a gene: 0. CDR3 size: 12 residues. Looked up from germline, CDR1 is SQVTM and CDR2 is ANQGSEA. As DNA, the CDR3 is TGCAGCGTTGGGACAGGGGAAGAGACCCAGTACTTC. Its protein is CSVGTGEETQYF. The entire variable domain, with the rest obtained from reference TRBV29-1 and TRBJ2-5, is as follows: SAVISQKPSRDICQRGTSLTIQCQVDSQVTMMFWYRQQPGQSLTLIATANQGSEATYESGFVIDKFPISRPNLTFSTLTVSNMSPEDSSIYLCSVGTGEETQYFGPGTRLLVL.

To note about this clone: Mismatch with germline at one junction end may stem from a read error. V and J are TRBV7-7 and TRBJ2-1; the match to TRBD2 covers 15 bases. Germline CDR1 is SSHAT and CDR2 is FNYEAQ (reference sequence). There are 15 residues in the CDR3. The CDR3 protein is CASSYGLAGGDEQFF. CDR3 DNA sequence: TGTGCTAGCAGCTACGGACTAGCGGGAGGGGATGAGCAGTTCTTC.

Regarding this clone: One end of the junction varies from germline; a read error may be responsible. The rearrangement joins TRBV28 to TRBJ1-1, with a tentative D call TRBD1 (5 bases). CDR1 and CDR2 from the germline V gene are MDHEN and SYDVKM. The CDR3 loop spans 12 amino acids. As DNA, the CDR3 is TGTGCCAGCAGCTCGACAGTTACTGAGGCTTTCTTT. Its translation: CASSSTVTEAFF.

This clone was seen only once. This chain connects TRBV9 to TRBJ2-7; the D is unclear. The CDR3 contains 15 residues. The germline CDR1 and CDR2 sequences are SGDLS and YYNGEE. Deletions cut 1 base from V and 3 bases from J, with 14 bases between. CDR3 nucleotide sequence: TGTGCCAGCAGCGTAAGTACTACAGAAGGCTACGAGCAGTACTTC. It specifies CASSVSTTEGYEQYF. Filled out from reference TRBV9 and TRBJ2-7, the complete variable domain reads DSGVTQTPKHLITATGQRVTLRCSPRSGDLSVYWYQQSLDQGLQFLIQYYNGEERAKGNILERFSAQQFPDLHSELNLSSLELGDSALYFCASSVSTTEGYEQYFGPGTRLTVT.

The chain carries TRBV11-2 and TRBJ1-2; possible D gene TRBD1, 5 bases. The CDR3 consists of 16 residues. Germline CDR1 reads SGHAT; CDR2 reads FQNNGV. Deletions cut 0 bases from V and 8 bases from J, with 19 bases between. The CDR3 region has the DNA TGTGCCAGCAGCTTAGACCCTCAGGGAGGGTATAAAGGCTACACCTTC. Protein: CASSLDPQGGYKGYTF.